Here is one T cell receptor beta chain with its context. This specimen comes from a study of blood T cell repertoires in COVID-19. The overall study: Sample material is recorded as cDNA or gDNA derived from T cells, B-cell-depleted T cells, or PBMCs.

In the source study's methods: Nucleated cell counts were estimated from reference gene primer amplification. Sequencing was performed with immunoSEQ multiplex PCR; in TCRdb, only in-frame clones are kept and a portion is missing. V and J calls and clone size are given by that table; D and trimming were obtained from the DNA. The data show roughly 63,000 clones, with roughly 78% seen just once and around 32% held by the top ten. The V end lost 1 base, the J end lost 4 bases, and 25 bases lay between the germline ends. CDR3 length: 19 residues. Germline CDR1 and CDR2: SGHDN and FVKESK. This receptor was obtained from a human donor in a cohort sampled during active COVID-19. Sample: peripheral blood. The chain carries TRBV14 and TRBJ2-5, with D perhaps matching TRBD1 (5 bases). CDR3 protein: CASSQGISNRAGLGETQYF. DNA for the CDR3: TGTGCCAGCAGCCAAGGGATATCCAACCGGGCAGGGTTGGGAGAGACCCAGTACTTC.